This TCR beta chain was sequenced for a study of blood T cell repertoires in COVID-19. Study-level background: Acute and convalescent COVID-19 specimens originated in the United States, Italy and Spain.

Looked up from germline, CDR1 is MNHNS and CDR2 is SASEGT. The CDR3 totals 15 residues. V lost 3 bases, J lost 4 bases, and 10 bases lay in between. Original methodology: Reference gene primer amplification gave estimated nucleated cell counts. Generated by immunoSEQ multiplex PCR, the TCRdb table keeps only in-frame clones and is missing some. V and J calls plus clone size are reproduced from that table; the DNA served to infer D and trimming. The table records more than 110,000 clones, around 80% of them present only once. The V and J genes are TRBV6-1 and TRBJ1-6, with no clear D. Sequencing was performed on peripheral blood. The sequence derives from a man aged 55-75 years with acute or convalescent COVID-19. The CDR3 DNA follows: TGTGCCAGCAGTGATTCGGTCCTGTATAATTCACCCCTCCACTTT. This encodes CASSDSVLYNSPLHF.